A single sample gave rise to the 10 T cell receptor beta chains below, sequenced in a study of shared clonotypes between healthy human individuals (dated by TCRdb to about 2020). Libraries were prepared through the immunoSEQ multiplex PCR assay. In TCRdb, the immuneACCESS table is reduced to in-frame sequences with V and J assigned. These tables do not hold every clone; where another copy was compared, an unresolved V gene accounts for under half, and the others remain unexplained. Counted in this sample were over a million clones; approximately 96% of them appeared once. The ten largest make up over 1% of the sample. The material sequenced was naive CD4+ T cells sorted from blood. The cell subset or site label, as the study defines it: CD45RA+ positively selected. These receptors were taken from a young man in good health.

The chain couples TRBV19 to TRBJ1-1, with 7 bases fitting TRBD1. Germline CDR1 and CDR2: LNHDA and SQIVND (reference sequence). V was pared by 3 bases and J by 2 bases, with 6 bases of the junction left unmatched. CDR3 length: 15 amino acids. The CDR3 region is CASSIRRGLNTEAFF. The CDR3 DNA follows: TGTGCCAGTAGTATCCGGAGGGGGCTAAACACTGAAGCTTTCTTT.

This chain connects TRBV6-6 to TRBJ1-2, with unresolved D. The germline CDR1 and CDR2 sequences are MNHNY and SVGAGI (reference sequence). Trimming removed 0 bases from V and 5 bases from J, with 10 bases in between. This CDR3 contains 14 residues. Written as DNA, the CDR3 is TGTGCCAGCAGTTACTCAACGACACCATATGGCTACACCTTC. Translation: CASSYSTTPYGYTF.

This chain links TRBV6-6 with TRBJ1-2; 9 nucleotides match TRBD1. The germline V gene encodes CDR1 MNHNY and CDR2 SVGAGI (reference sequence). There are 15 residues in the CDR3. V was pared by 6 bases and J by 6 bases, with 11 bases of the junction left unmatched. CDR3 sequence: CASRVNQDRGDGYTF. The CDR3 nucleotides read TGTGCCAGCAGAGTAAACCAGGACAGGGGAGATGGCTACACCTTC.

The chain has TRBV29-1 and TRBJ2-3; D is undetermined. The CDR3 length is 12 residues. V lost 5 bases, J lost 4 bases, and 10 bases lay in between. Germline CDR1 and CDR2: SQVTM and ANQGSEA. In nucleotides, the CDR3 is TGCAGCGTTCGGCCGAGCGCAGATACGCAGTATTTT. Protein sequence: CSVRPSADTQYF.

The chain employs TRBV28 and TRBJ2-2, with D unclear. This CDR3 is built from 15 residues. Germline V gives CDR1 MDHEN, CDR2 SYDVKM. V lost 5 bases and J 1 base, leaving 11 bases between the germline ends. CDR3 amino acids: CASSRTPMNTGELFF. The CDR3 DNA reads TGTGCCAGCAGTCGGACGCCAATGAACACCGGGGAGCTGTTTTTT.

This sequence joins TRBV10-1 and TRBJ2-1, with no clear D. The germline V gene has CDR1 WNHNN and CDR2 SYGVQD (reference sequence). Trimming took off 4 bases at V and 2 bases at J, with 6 bases between the two ends. The CDR3 runs 13 residues. As DNA, the CDR3 is TGCGCCAGCAGTGGTAGGGCCTACAATGAGCAGTTCTTC. This codes for CASSGRAYNEQFF.

The CDR3 nucleotides are TGCGCCAGCAGCCAAATGGGGGGCTCCTACAATGAGCAGTTCTTC. Translated: CASSQMGGSYNEQFF. This chain links TRBV4-3 with TRBJ2-1, with D tentatively TRBD2 (6 bases). The CDR3 is 15 residues long. Trimming left V 2 bases short and J 0 bases short, with 8 bases between. Germline loops: CDR1 LGHNA, CDR2 YSLEER.

The chain has TRBV7-2 and TRBJ2-1; D is undetermined. Germline CDR1 SGHTA, CDR2 FQGNSA. The ends were cut back, 1 base at V and 8 bases at J, with 15 bases in the middle. CDR3 size: 15 residues. The CDR3 region is CASSLDQVRPHEQFF. DNA of the CDR3: TGTGCCAGCAGCTTAGACCAGGTACGACCCCATGAGCAGTTCTTC.

The chain couples TRBV21-1 to TRBJ2-3; the table's D call, TRBD1, has no DNA check behind it. TRBV21-1 has pseudogene status. The CDR3 consists of 14 residues. The CDR3 DNA follows: TGTGCCAAACCGGGACACCACGAAACGGATACGCAGTATTTT. Encoded protein: CAKPGHHETDTQYF.

This clone was observed once. This sequence joins TRBV19 and TRBJ1-5; 7 bases match TRBD1. The CDR3 covers 16 residues. The germline gives CDR1 LNHDA, CDR2 SQIVND (reference sequence). With V trimmed by 5 bases and J by 2 bases, 9 bases remained unmatched. The CDR3 DNA reads as TGTGCCAGTAGTCCCGGACAGGAGAGGGGCAATCAGCCCCAGCATTTT. Its protein is CASSPGQERGNQPQHF.